This entry describes one T cell receptor beta chain. The data are from a study of technical replicates of blood from a handful of donors. Here immunoSEQ multiplex PCR was the method, and the copy in TCRdb shows in-frame clones only, minus some. The sample shows approximately 44,000 clones, around 96% of them seen only once. Germline CDR1 reads MNHEY; CDR2 reads SVGAGI. This CDR3 spans 15 amino acids. V shed 6 bases, J shed 0 bases, and the junction held 5 bases outside the gene matches. V and J are TRBV6-5 and TRBJ1-3; TRBD1 aligns across 7 bases. The receptor was derived from a human donor in good health. Sequenced sample: T cells isolated from PBMCs. The CDR3: CASRSRGDSGNTIYF. In DNA form, the CDR3 reads TGTGCCAGCAGAAGCAGGGGGGACTCTGGAAACACCATATATTTT.